This passage covers 26 T cell receptor beta chains from one sample sequenced in a study of T cells in localized non-small cell lung cancer. Profiling relied on immunoSEQ multiplex PCR, and the TCRdb table lists in-frame clones only, not all of them. The sample lists under 9,500 clones, 92% occurring once. The material sequenced was peripheral blood, taken before any cancer treatment. The receptors come from a woman aged 35-75 years with stage I squamous cell lung carcinoma.

This clone was recorded a few times. V and J are TRBV18 and TRBJ1-3; maybe TRBD1 (5 bases). V gave up 3 bases and J gave up 0 bases, with 15 bases separating them. Germline V gene lookup returns CDR1 KGHSH and CDR2 LQKENI. The CDR3 has 17 amino acids. CDR3 sequence: CASSPNPGRASGNTIYF. In nucleotides, the CDR3 is TGTGCCAGCTCACCTAACCCGGGACGAGCCTCTGGAAACACCATATATTTT.

The chain links TRBV7-2 to TRBJ1-1; D call uncertain. This CDR3 contains 13 residues. Deletions cut 2 bases from V and 2 bases from J, with 6 bases between. Germline assignment: CDR1 SGHTA and CDR2 FQGNSA. The CDR3, as DNA: TGTGCCAGCAGCTTAAGTCACAACACTGAAGCTTTCTTT. This encodes CASSLSHNTEAFF. The full variable domain, its missing parts supplied by reference TRBV7-2 and TRBJ1-1, is GAGVSQSPSNKVTEKGKDVELRCDPISGHTALYWYRQSLGQGLEFLIYFQGNSAPDKSGLPSDRFSAERTGGSVSTLTIQRTQQEDSAVYLCASSLSHNTEAFFGQGTRLTVV.

V is TRBV27 and J is TRBJ1-5; D is unresolved. The V end was cut by 8 bases, the J end by 3 bases, with 14 bases between. Germline loops: CDR1 MNHEY, CDR2 SMNVEV (reference sequence). CDR3 length: 14 amino acids. The CDR3 bases are TGTGCCAGCGTCTATAGGCAGCACAATCAGCCCCAGCATTTT. It is translated as CASVYRQHNQPQHF.

This clone has a single count. This rearrangement joins TRBV4-3 to TRBJ1-2; TRBD1 might be the D (5 bases). This CDR3 contains 14 residues. Trimming stripped 1 base from V and 1 base from J, with 7 bases between. The germline gives CDR1 LGHNA, CDR2 YSLEER. The CDR3 region has the DNA TGCGCCAGCAGCCAAGGGGGACGTAACTATGGCTACACCTTC. Translation gives CASSQGGRNYGYTF.

J is TRBJ1-1 and V is TRBV10-2; D perhaps matches TRBD1 (6 bases). Germline lookup yields CDR1 WSHSY and CDR2 SAAADI. V was trimmed by 4 bases and J by 2 bases, leaving 11 bases between them. The CDR3 is made up of 14 amino acids. The CDR3 DNA sequence: TGCGCCAGCAGTGGTTTAGGGGGAAACACTGAAGCTTTCTTT. Its translation is CASSGLGGNTEAFF.

The chain carries TRBV18 and TRBJ2-2; D unclear. This CDR3 has 16 residues. Germline CDR1 and CDR2: KGHSH and LQKENI. Trimming stripped 2 bases from V and 1 base from J, with 11 bases between. The CDR3, as DNA: TGTGCCAGCTCACCAACGATCCCTAGGAACACCGGGGAGCTGTTTTTT. Translation: CASSPTIPRNTGELFF. The variable domain in full, with the rest retrieved from reference TRBV18 and TRBJ2-2, is NAGVMQNPRHLVRRRGQEARLRCSPMKGHSHVYWYRQLPEEGLKFMVYLQKENIIDESGMPKERFSAEFPKEGPSILRIQQVVRGDSAAYFCASSPTIPRNTGELFFGEGSRLTVL.

The chain joins TRBV19 to TRBJ2-3; D tentatively fits TRBD1 or TRBD2 (5 bases each). The germline CDR1 and CDR2 sequences are LNHDA and SQIVND (reference sequence). This CDR3 has 15 residues. V lost 0 bases and J 3 bases, leaving 10 bases between the germline ends. CDR3 protein: CASSIDREGTDTQYF. CDR3 bases: TGTGCCAGTAGTATAGATCGAGAGGGGACAGATACGCAGTATTTT.

CDR3 residues: CASNRRSGTDNGYTF. The DNA for the CDR3 is TGTGCCAGCAATCGGAGGTCCGGGACGGACAATGGCTACACCTTC. The V gene is TRBV2, the J gene TRBJ1-2, with D possibly matching TRBD1 (5 bases). The CDR3 length is 15 residues. V was trimmed by 7 bases and J by 6 bases, leaving 21 bases between them. Germline CDR1 is SNHLY and CDR2 is FYNNEI.

The genes are TRBV2 and TRBJ1-2; D uncertain. The germline CDR1 and CDR2 sequences are SNHLY and FYNNEI. V lost 3 bases, J lost 2 bases, and 13 bases lay in between. This CDR3 is 15 amino acids long. The CDR3 region is CASSDGGGGNYGYTF. The CDR3 DNA follows: TGTGCCAGCAGTGATGGTGGTGGTGGGAACTATGGCTACACCTTC.

The chain employs TRBV20-1 and TRBJ1-1; D ambiguous. The V and J ends lost 6 bases and 2 bases respectively, with 7 bases between them. CDR3 length: 11 amino acids. Germline V lookup: CDR1 DFQATT, CDR2 SNEGSKA (reference sequence). CDR3 nucleotides: TGCAGTGCGGCGATTAACACTGAAGCTTTCTTT. It encodes CSAAINTEAFF.

The count of this clone is one. This chain uses TRBV11-3 with TRBJ2-1; 7 bases agree with TRBD1. The CDR3 length is 15 residues. V dropped 2 bases and J dropped 4; count of bases not matched to a gene: 5. The V gene's germline CDR1 is SGHNT and CDR2 YENEEA. This CDR3 is CASSLQGEYYNEQFF. The DNA of the CDR3 is TGTGCCAGCAGCTTACAGGGGGAATATTACAATGAGCAGTTCTTC.

The rearrangement uses TRBV7-3 and TRBJ1-1, with TRBD1 as a possible D gene (6 bases). The germline V gene has CDR1 SGHTA and CDR2 FQGTGA. The CDR3 length is 14 residues. V gave up 1 base and J gave up 7 bases, with 13 bases separating them. Written as DNA, the CDR3 is TGTGCCAGCAGCTTAAGGCAGGGGTTTGGTGAAGCTTTCTTT. This gives the protein CASSLRQGFGEAFF.

CDR3 region: CATSTLEQGIMNTEAFF. The CDR3 DNA sequence: TGTGCCACCAGCACCCTGGAACAGGGGATCATGAACACTGAAGCTTTCTTT. The V call is TRBV15, the J call TRBJ1-1, with 7 bases lining up with TRBD1. CDR1 is LNHNV and CDR2 is YYDKDF in the germline V gene (reference sequence). With 4 bases clipped from V and 0 bases from J, the junction kept 11 bases outside the gene matches. The CDR3 length is 17 residues. Full variable domain (missing parts from reference TRBV15 and TRBJ1-1): DAMVIQNPRYQVTQFGKPVTLSCSQTLNHNVMYWYQQKSSQAPKLLFHYYDKDFNNEADTPDNFQSRRPNTSFCFLDIRSPGLGDTAMYLCATSTLEQGIMNTEAFFGQGTRLTVV.

The chain uses TRBV6-5 and TRBJ2-5, with D perhaps TRBD2 (7 bases). The ends were cut back, 6 bases at V and 5 bases at J, with 19 bases in the middle. Germline V CDR1 and CDR2: MNHEY, SVGAGI. CDR3 length: 15 amino acids. This CDR3 is CASSPLGGAGETQYF. The DNA of the CDR3 is TGTGCCAGCAGCCCCTTGGGGGGGGCGGGGGAGACCCAGTACTTC.

CDR3 in DNA: TGTGCCAGCAGTTCTACCCTTTACAATGAGCAGTTCTTC. Its translation: CASSSTLYNEQFF. The chain links TRBV6-5 to TRBJ2-1; D gene ambiguous. CDR1 is MNHEY and CDR2 is SVGAGI in the germline V gene. The CDR3 covers 13 residues. V dropped 4 bases and J dropped 4 bases, with 8 bases sitting between them.

This chain uses TRBV2 with TRBJ2-5; 8 bases line up with TRBD2. The V gene end was trimmed by 4 bases and the J gene end by 1 base; junction bases not matched to a gene: 5. Germline V gene sequence: CDR1 SNHLY, CDR2 FYNNEI. The CDR3 is 15 amino acids. CDR3 residues: CASSGAGDFQETQYF. CDR3 DNA: TGTGCCAGCAGTGGAGCGGGGGACTTCCAAGAGACCCAGTACTTC.

This clone turned up a few times. The V and J genes are TRBV27 and TRBJ2-2; D is possibly TRBD1 or TRBD2 (5 bases each). V lost 10 bases and J lost 0, with 18 bases in between. Germline V gene sequence: CDR1 MNHEY, CDR2 SMNVEV (reference sequence). This CDR3 contains 16 residues. The CDR3 nucleotides are TGTGCCACCGGCAGCCGTGAGGGGACGAACACCGGGGAGCTGTTTTTT. Its translation: CATGSREGTNTGELFF.

The V gene is TRBV6-5, the J gene TRBJ1-2, with 8 nucleotides matching TRBD1. The CDR3 covers 14 residues. Germline assignment: CDR1 MNHEY and CDR2 SVGAGI. V lost 5 bases to trimming and J lost 2 bases; unmatched junction nucleotides: 4. The CDR3 DNA sequence: TGTGCCAGCAGTCCCGGACAGGGCAACTATGGCTACACCTTC. Translation: CASSPGQGNYGYTF.

The chain uses TRBV7-3 and TRBJ2-4, with 9 bases fitting TRBD1. Trimming at V came to 2 bases and at J to 8 bases, leaving 7 bases not matched to a gene. CDR3 length equals 15 residues. Germline V CDR1 and CDR2: SGHTA, FQGTGA. CDR3: CASSLGTGGWDIQYF. In nucleotides, the CDR3 is TGTGCCAGCAGCTTAGGAACAGGGGGCTGGGACATTCAGTACTTC.

The J gene is TRBJ1-1, the V gene TRBV11-2, with D possibly matching TRBD1 (5 bases). From germline, CDR1 is SGHAT and CDR2 FQNNGV. Trimming stripped 1 base from V and 0 bases from J, with 18 bases between. This CDR3 has 18 amino acids. CDR3 amino acids: CASSLGRGGVSMNTEAFF. The CDR3, as DNA: TGTGCCAGCAGCTTAGGCCGCGGGGGGGTATCAATGAACACTGAAGCTTTCTTT.

The rearrangement joins TRBV19 to TRBJ2-5; TRBD1 matches at 7 bases. Looked up from germline, CDR1 is LNHDA and CDR2 is SQIVND (reference sequence). Trimming cost V 3 bases and J 4 bases; bases outside gene matches: 5. The CDR3 extends over 14 amino acids. In DNA form, the CDR3 reads TGTGCCAGTAGTATGAACAGGGGAGTAGAGACCCAGTACTTC. The encoded protein is CASSMNRGVETQYF. The variable domain in full, with the rest retrieved from reference TRBV19 and TRBJ2-5, is DGGITQSPKYLFRKEGQNVTLSCEQNLNHDAMYWYRQDPGQGLRLIYYSQIVNDFQKGDIAEGYSVSREKKESFPLTVTSAQKNPTAFYLCASSMNRGVETQYFGPGTRLLVL.

This clone was picked up a small number of times. V gene TRBV14 combines with J gene TRBJ1-4, with D possibly matching TRBD1 (6 bases). V lost 8 bases to trimming and J lost 7 bases, with 14 bases between them. This CDR3 region has 13 residues. Germline values: CDR1 SGHDN, CDR2 FVKESK. The CDR3 sequence is CASARGPGEKLFF. In nucleotides, the CDR3 is TGTGCCAGCGCACGGGGGCCGGGTGAAAAACTGTTTTTT.

The DNA for the CDR3 is TGCAGCGTTGAAGATCGCCAGAGGGGAATAGTAGATACGCAGTATTTT. This gives the protein CSVEDRQRGIVDTQYF. The chain couples TRBV29-1 to TRBJ2-3, with D perhaps matching TRBD1 or TRBD2 (5 bases each). This CDR3 region has 16 residues. The germline V gene encodes CDR1 SQVTM and CDR2 ANQGSEA. With 0 bases removed from V and 5 bases from J, the gap between germline ends came to 18 bases.

This clone was counted a few times. The chain couples TRBV4-2 to TRBJ1-2; maybe TRBD1 (5 bases). The CDR3 consists of 16 residues. Per the germline V gene, CDR1 is LGHNA and CDR2 is YNFKEQ. Trimming cost V 1 base and J 4 bases, with 16 bases left between them. CDR3 sequence (DNA): TGTGCCAGCAGCCAAGGGTCCAGGGAGGAGAGCTATGGCTACACCTTC. This codes for CASSQGSREESYGYTF.

The chain uses TRBV19 and TRBJ2-1; D uncertain. CDR3 length: 13 residues. The germline V gene has CDR1 LNHDA and CDR2 SQIVND (reference sequence). V gave up 7 bases and J gave up 6 bases, with 13 bases separating them. The CDR3, as DNA: TGTGCCAGTATGAGAACCGATCTCAATGAGCAGTTCTTC. Translation: CASMRTDLNEQFF.

The V call is TRBV2, the J call TRBJ1-1; D remains ambiguous. Germline V gene sequence: CDR1 SNHLY, CDR2 FYNNEI. Trimming took 7 bases from V and 0 from J, leaving 15 bases between them. The CDR3 totals 15 residues. The CDR3: CASTRGNPLNTEAFF. DNA for the CDR3: TGTGCCAGCACCCGAGGAAACCCATTGAACACTGAAGCTTTCTTT. Variable domain in full (rest from reference TRBV2 and TRBJ1-1): EPEVTQTPSHQVTQMGQEVILRCVPISNHLYFYWYRQILGQKVEFLVSFYNNEISEKSEIFDDQFSVERPDGSNFTLKIRSTKLEDSAMYFCASTRGNPLNTEAFFGQGTRLTVV.